Included here is one T cell receptor (beta chain) sequence, with context. These data belong to a study of blood T cell repertoires in COVID-19. As for the study in general: PBMCs, B-cell-depleted T cells, or T cells were the source of the cDNA or gDNA that made up the material.

Trimming removed 0 bases from V and 1 base from J; junction bases left unmatched: 4. Germline assignment: CDR1 SGHNT and CDR2 YYREEE (reference sequence). The CDR3 runs 16 residues. Original processing methods: The assay estimated nucleated cells by amplifying reference gene primers. The assay was immunoSEQ multiplex PCR, and TCRdb's table has in-frame clones only and misses some. D and trimming were read from the DNA, whereas the V and J calls and clone size are those reported in that table. The data show 150,000 to 200,000 clones, around 90% seen once. The source is a man aged 40-50 years with active or convalescent COVID-19. The source material was peripheral blood. The V gene is TRBV5-4, the J gene TRBJ2-1, with 7 bases lining up with TRBD1. The CDR3 region is CASSLEQGPSYNEQFF. The CDR3 nucleotides are TGTGCCAGCAGCTTGGAACAGGGGCCGTCCTACAATGAGCAGTTCTTC. Drawing the rest from reference TRBV5-4 and TRBJ2-1, the complete variable domain is ETGVTQSPTHLIKTRGQQVTLRCSSQSGHNTVSWYQQALGQGPQFIFQYYREEENGRGNFPPRFSGLQFPNYSSELNVNALELDDSALYLCASSLEQGPSYNEQFFGPGTRLTVL.